The rows below give T cell receptor beta chains drawn from one sample of a study of shared T cell receptors in the human thymus. The table came from immunoSEQ multiplex PCR; TCRdb's copy has only in-frame clones and leaves some out. The sample includes hundreds of thousands of clones, around 87% of them seen just once. These data also formed part of another study, on human thymus T cells.

Sequenced sample: thymocytes. These receptors originate from a boy under two years old with a congenital heart defect. Each CDR3 is given with its conserved first and last residue. Each record gives: V gene, J gene, CDR3 protein.

>TRBV10-3|TRBJ1-5
CAISGPSWGAPGNQPQHF
>TRBV5-1|TRBJ1-1
CASSLAFLDTEAFF
>TRBV5-1|TRBJ1-2
CASSLSGQEGFRGYTF
>TRBV15|TRBJ2-4
CATSRDAGAGAKNIQYF
>TRBV4-1|TRBJ2-7
CASSHTTGGGPEQYF
>TRBV11-3|TRBJ2-2
CASSLSDTNTGELFF
>TRBV6-5|TRBJ2-7
CASSYSWTRYSYEQYF
>TRBV21-1|TRBJ2-7
CATPKAIFGDSSSYEQYF
>TRBV28|TRBJ2-3
CASSLDASGDTDTQYF
>TRBV28|TRBJ2-7
CASSHTQGIYEQYF
>TRBV15|TRBJ1-3
CATSREAAGNTIYF
>TRBV29-1|TRBJ1-1
CSVAPREGCTEAFF
>TRBV5-6|TRBJ2-5
CASSLSDYQETQYF
>TRBV15|TRBJ1-2
CATSRGPRSRANYGYTF
>TRBV9|TRBJ1-1
CASSPWGRSGDTEAFF
>TRBV15|TRBJ1-5
CATSRDPIQPQHF
>TRBV28|TRBJ2-7
CASSPLKSRQYEQYF
>TRBV25-1|TRBJ2-4
CASSDKRESENIQYF
>TRBV7-9|TRBJ1-4
CASSHIDRERGEKLFF
>TRBV5-6|TRBJ1-1
CASSLSQINTEAFF
>TRBV27|TRBJ1-6
CASSSAGGNSPLHF
>TRBV4-3|TRBJ2-1
CASSRQTGGDRDGEQFF
>TRBV2|TRBJ1-1
CASRELDRGGKNTEAFF
>TRBV2|TRBJ1-3
CASRTPQVNSGNTIYF